A single T cell receptor (beta chain) is shown here with its context. Original data processing: Reference gene primer amplification in the assay estimated nucleated cell counts. Some clones are missing from TCRdb's copy, which holds only in-frame ones; the method was immunoSEQ multiplex PCR. V and J calls and clone size come straight from that table; D and trimming were deduced from the DNA. This table holds approximately 150,000 clones, around 88% found once. Germline V gives CDR1 DFQATT, CDR2 SNEGSKA (reference sequence). V dropped 5 bases and J dropped 2 bases, with 4 bases sitting between them. The CDR3 is made up of 10 amino acids. The sample comes from a study of blood T cell repertoires in COVID-19. Turning to the study itself: The United States, Italy and Spain provided the acute and convalescent COVID-19 samples. T cells, B-cell-depleted T cells, or PBMCs provided the cDNA or gDNA that served as material.

The sequence was obtained from a human donor in a cohort sampled during active COVID-19. This rearrangement joins TRBV20-1 to TRBJ2-7, with D uncertain. Sequenced material: peripheral blood. The CDR3 protein is CSAGPYEQYF. CDR3 DNA sequence: TGCAGTGCTGGGCCCTACGAGCAGTACTTC.